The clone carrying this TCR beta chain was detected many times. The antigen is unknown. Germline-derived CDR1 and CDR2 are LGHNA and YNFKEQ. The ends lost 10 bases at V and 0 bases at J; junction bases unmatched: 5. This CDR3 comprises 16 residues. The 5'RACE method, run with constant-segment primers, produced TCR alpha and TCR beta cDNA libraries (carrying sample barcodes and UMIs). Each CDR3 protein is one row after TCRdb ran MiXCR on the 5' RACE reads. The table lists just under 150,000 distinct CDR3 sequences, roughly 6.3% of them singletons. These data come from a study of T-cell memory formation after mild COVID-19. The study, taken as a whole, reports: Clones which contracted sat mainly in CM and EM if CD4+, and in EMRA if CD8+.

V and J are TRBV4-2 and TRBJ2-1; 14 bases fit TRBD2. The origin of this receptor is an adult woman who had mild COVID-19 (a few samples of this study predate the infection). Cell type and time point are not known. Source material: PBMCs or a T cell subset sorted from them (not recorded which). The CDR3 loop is CATGTSGGSSYNEQFF. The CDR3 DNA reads TGTGCCACCGGGACTAGCGGGGGTAGCTCCTACAATGAGCAGTTCTTC.